This section outlines one TCR beta chain sequence together with its context. Its antigen is undetermined. Random hexamers served to reverse transcribe about 0.5 to 1 ug RNA. By means of immunoSEQ multiplex PCR, TCR beta CDR3 spanning 54 Vbeta and 13 Jbeta underwent amplification. One entry per CDR3 protein results from TCRdb running MiXCR on the immunoSEQ multiplex PCR reads. The sample consists of approximately 180,000 distinct CDR3 sequences, approximately 95% of them appearing once. These data belong to a study of CD8 T cells in Susac syndrome. The study's findings and limits: TCR sequencing and HLA analysis covered a relatively small number of individuals.

The CDR3 runs to 13 residues. Germline CDR1 reads MDHEN; CDR2 reads SYDVKM. V gave up 7 bases and J gave up 1 base, with 10 bases separating them. The source material was CD4+ T cells from PBMCs. V and J are TRBV28 and TRBJ1-1, with D uncertain. This receptor was taken from a human donor with multiple sclerosis. CDR3 protein: CASTSWTNTEAFF. CDR3 sequence (DNA): TGTGCCAGCACATCCTGGACGAACACTGAAGCTTTCTTT.